This T cell receptor (beta chain) was obtained from a study of cytomegalovirus exposure and HLA in healthy donors. The study's findings and limits: A prior analysis recorded that most TCR beta V segments were productive about 87% or about 30% of the time.

PCR involved 60 Vbeta and 13 Jbeta primers. Generated by immunoSEQ multiplex PCR, the TCRdb table keeps only in-frame clones and is missing some. The sample has 130,000 or so clones. On this clone itself: What it binds is unknown.

CDR1 is LNHDA, CDR2 SQIVND, per germline (reference sequence). Trimming pared 5 bases from V and 3 bases from J, leaving 14 bases between. This CDR3 has 15 residues. The source is a woman aged 18 to 35 in good health and CMV-seronegative. Sequenced material: PBMCs. The chain recombines TRBV19 with TRBJ1-5, with D possibly TRBD1 on 5 matching bases. The CDR3 sequence is CASSPSDSYNQPQHF. The CDR3 DNA reads as TGTGCCAGTAGTCCGAGCGACAGCTACAATCAGCCCCAGCATTTT.